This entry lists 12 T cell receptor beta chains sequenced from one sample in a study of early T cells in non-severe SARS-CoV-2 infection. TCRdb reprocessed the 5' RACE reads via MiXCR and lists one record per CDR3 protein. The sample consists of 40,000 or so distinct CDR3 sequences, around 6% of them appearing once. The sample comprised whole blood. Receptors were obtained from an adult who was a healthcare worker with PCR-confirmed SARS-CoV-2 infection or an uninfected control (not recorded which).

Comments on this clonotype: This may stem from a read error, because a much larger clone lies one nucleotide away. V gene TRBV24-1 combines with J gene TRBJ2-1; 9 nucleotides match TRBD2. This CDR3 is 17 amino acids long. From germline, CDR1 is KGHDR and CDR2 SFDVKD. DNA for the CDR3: TGTGCCACCTGTGATGGCCTAGCGGGACCAACCAGCCTCGGGCAGTTCTTC. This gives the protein CATCDGLAGPTSLGQFF.

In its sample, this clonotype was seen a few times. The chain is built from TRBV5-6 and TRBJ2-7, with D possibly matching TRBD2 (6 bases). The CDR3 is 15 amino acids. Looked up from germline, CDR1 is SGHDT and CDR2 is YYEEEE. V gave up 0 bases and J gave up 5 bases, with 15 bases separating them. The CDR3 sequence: CASSLVAGTNNEQYF. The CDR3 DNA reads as TGTGCCAGCAGCTTGGTGGCGGGGACCAACAACGAGCAGTACTTC.

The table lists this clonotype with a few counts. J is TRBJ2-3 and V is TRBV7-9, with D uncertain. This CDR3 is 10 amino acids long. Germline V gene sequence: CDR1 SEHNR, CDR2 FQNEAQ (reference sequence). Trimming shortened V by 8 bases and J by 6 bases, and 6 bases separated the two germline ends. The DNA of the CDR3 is TGTGCCAGCGGGCCGGATACGCAGTATTTT. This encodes CASGPDTQYF.

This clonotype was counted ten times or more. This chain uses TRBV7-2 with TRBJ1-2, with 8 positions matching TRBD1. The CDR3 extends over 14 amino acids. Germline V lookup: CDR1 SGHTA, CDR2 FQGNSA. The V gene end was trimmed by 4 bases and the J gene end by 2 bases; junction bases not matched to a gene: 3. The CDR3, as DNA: TGTGCCAGCAGCTACCCAGGGGGCAACTATGGCTACACCTTC. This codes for CASSYPGGNYGYTF. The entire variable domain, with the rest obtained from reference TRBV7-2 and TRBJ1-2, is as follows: GAGVSQSPSNKVTEKGKDVELRCDPISGHTALYWYRQSLGQGLEFLIYFQGNSAPDKSGLPSDRFSAERTGGSVSTLTIQRTQQEDSAVYLCASSYPGGNYGYTFGSGTRLTVV.

CDR3 sequence reads: CASSVGLAGALSSYNEQFF. The CDR3 DNA reads TGCGCCAGCAGCGTGGGACTAGCGGGGGCCCTCAGCTCCTACAATGAGCAGTTCTTC. The rearrangement uses TRBV5-1 and TRBJ2-1; 14 bases fit TRBD2. From germline, CDR1 is SGHRS and CDR2 YFSETQ. The trim removed 4 bases at V and 0 bases at J, leaving 9 bases unmatched. The CDR3 has 19 amino acids.

The CDR3 bases are TGTGCCAGCAGCCCGGACAGGGCCTATCAGCCCCAGCATTTT. Amino acid sequence: CASSPDRAYQPQHF. This sequence joins TRBV3-2 and TRBJ1-5; the table's D call TRBD1 went unverified against the DNA. TRBV3-2 represents a pseudogene. The CDR3 is 14 residues long.

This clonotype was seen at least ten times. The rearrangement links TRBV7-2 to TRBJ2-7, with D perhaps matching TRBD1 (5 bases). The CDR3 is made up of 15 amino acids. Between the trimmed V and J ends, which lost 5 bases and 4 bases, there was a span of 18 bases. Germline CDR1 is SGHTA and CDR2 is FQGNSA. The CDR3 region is CASSRNRGPIYEQYF. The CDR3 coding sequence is TGTGCCAGCAGCCGAAATAGGGGTCCCATATACGAGCAGTACTTC. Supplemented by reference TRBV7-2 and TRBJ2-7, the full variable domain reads GAGVSQSPSNKVTEKGKDVELRCDPISGHTALYWYRQSLGQGLEFLIYFQGNSAPDKSGLPSDRFSAERTGGSVSTLTIQRTQQEDSAVYLCASSRNRGPIYEQYFGPGTRLTVT.

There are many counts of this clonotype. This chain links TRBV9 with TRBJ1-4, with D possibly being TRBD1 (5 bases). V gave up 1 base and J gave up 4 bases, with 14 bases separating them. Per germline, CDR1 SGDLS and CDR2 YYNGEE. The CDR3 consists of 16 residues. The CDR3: CASSVTQGPGNEKLFF. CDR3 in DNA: TGTGCCAGCAGCGTAACCCAGGGTCCGGGTAATGAAAAACTGTTTTTT.

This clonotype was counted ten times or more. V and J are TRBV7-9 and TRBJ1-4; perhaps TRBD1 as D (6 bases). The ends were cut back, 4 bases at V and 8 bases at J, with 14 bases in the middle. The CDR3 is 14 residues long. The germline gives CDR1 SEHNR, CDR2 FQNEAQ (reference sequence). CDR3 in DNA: TGTGCCAGCAGCTCTAACAGGGTTGGGGAAAAACTGTTTTTT. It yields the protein CASSSNRVGEKLFF.

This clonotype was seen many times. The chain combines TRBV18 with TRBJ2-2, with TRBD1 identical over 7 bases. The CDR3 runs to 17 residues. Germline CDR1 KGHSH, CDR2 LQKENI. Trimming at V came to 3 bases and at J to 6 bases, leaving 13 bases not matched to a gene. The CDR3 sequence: CASSPGTAGGTAGELFF. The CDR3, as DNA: TGTGCCAGCTCACCCGGAACGGCAGGGGGAACGGCCGGGGAGCTGTTTTTT.

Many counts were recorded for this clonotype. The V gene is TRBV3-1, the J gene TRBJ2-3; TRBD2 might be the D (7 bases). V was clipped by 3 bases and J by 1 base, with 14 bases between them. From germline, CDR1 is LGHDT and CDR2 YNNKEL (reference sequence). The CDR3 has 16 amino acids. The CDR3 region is CASSHRGGQRTDTQYF. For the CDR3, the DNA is TGTGCCAGCAGCCATAGGGGGGGACAACGCACAGATACGCAGTATTTT.

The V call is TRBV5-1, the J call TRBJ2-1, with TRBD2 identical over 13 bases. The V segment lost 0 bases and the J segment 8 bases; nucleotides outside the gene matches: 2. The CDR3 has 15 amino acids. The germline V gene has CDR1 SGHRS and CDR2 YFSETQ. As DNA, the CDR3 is TGCGCCAGCAGCTTGGGGACTAGCGGGGGAGATGAGCAGTTCTTC. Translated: CASSLGTSGGDEQFF.